Listed below are T cell receptor beta chains from one sample, sequenced in a study of T-cell memory formation after mild COVID-19. TCRdb recomputed calls from the 5' RACE reads with MiXCR, one row per CDR3 protein. The profile shows 250,000 or so distinct CDR3 sequences, about a sixth of them singletons. The sample taken for sequencing was PBMCs or a T cell subset sorted from them (not recorded which). These receptor sequences come from a man younger than 35 who had mild COVID-19 (a few samples of this study predate the infection). Cell type and time point are not known. Both conserved end residues are part of each CDR3. The order of the fields is V gene, clone size, J gene, D gene, CDR3 protein, CDR3 DNA. The D gene is left open where the match is weak. The size entry is marked missing in some rows and otherwise reads once, few, many or a size class.

V gene: TRBV6-2/TRBV6-3; clone size: .; J gene: TRBJ2-5; D gene: TRBD2; CDR3 protein: CASSQPVTSPVETQYF; CDR3 DNA: TGTGCCAGCAGTCAGCCCGTGACTAGCCCAGTTGAGACCCAGTACTTC
V gene: TRBV7-3; clone size: few; J gene: TRBJ2-7; D gene: .; CDR3 protein: CASSSVQGYEQYF; CDR3 DNA: TGTGCCAGCAGCTCCGTTCAGGGTTACGAGCAGTACTTC
V gene: TRBV20-1; clone size: .; J gene: TRBJ1-6; D gene: .; CDR3 protein: CSGGPPYSPLHF; CDR3 DNA: TGCAGTGGGGGCCCACCCTATTCACCCCTCCACTTT
V gene: TRBV7-8; clone size: few; J gene: TRBJ2-1; D gene: .; CDR3 protein: CASSGLISYNEQFF; CDR3 DNA: TGTGCCAGCTCTGGACTCATCTCCTACAATGAGCAGTTCTTC
V gene: TRBV5-1; clone size: few; J gene: TRBJ1-4; D gene: .; CDR3 protein: CASSGSPGGIHTNEKLFF; CDR3 DNA: TGCGCCAGCAGCGGGTCCCCTGGGGGCATTCACACTAATGAAAAACTGTTTTTT
V gene: TRBV6-6; clone size: few; J gene: TRBJ1-1; D gene: .; CDR3 protein: CASSSQTNTEAFF; CDR3 DNA: TGTGCCAGCAGTAGTCAGACCAACACTGAAGCTTTCTTT
V gene: TRBV9; clone size: .; J gene: TRBJ1-1; D gene: .; CDR3 protein: CASSVPGPEAFF; CDR3 DNA: TGTGCCAGCAGCGTACCGGGCCCTGAAGCTTTCTTT
V gene: TRBV7-2; clone size: .; J gene: TRBJ1-2; D gene: TRBD1; CDR3 protein: CASSKGTVYGYTF; CDR3 DNA: TGTGCCAGCAGCAAAGGGACAGTCTATGGCTACACCTTC
V gene: TRBV4-3; clone size: many; J gene: TRBJ2-7; D gene: .; CDR3 protein: CASSQDIPSGTSYEQYF; CDR3 DNA: TGCGCCAGCAGCCAAGATATCCCATCCGGGACCTCCTACGAGCAGTACTTC
V gene: TRBV20-1; clone size: .; J gene: TRBJ2-1; D gene: .; CDR3 protein: CSAGRSPTSSYNEQFF; CDR3 DNA: TGCAGTGCTGGAAGGTCACCGACCAGCTCCTACAATGAGCAGTTCTTC
V gene: TRBV7-2; clone size: .; J gene: TRBJ2-1; D gene: .; CDR3 protein: CASSRSGEQFF; CDR3 DNA: TGTGCCAGCAGCCGTTCAGGCGAGCAGTTCTTC
V gene: TRBV11-2; clone size: .; J gene: TRBJ1-1; D gene: TRBD1; CDR3 protein: CASHGQGLVNTEAFF; CDR3 DNA: TGTGCCAGCCACGGACAGGGATTGGTGAACACTGAAGCTTTCTTT
V gene: TRBV20-1; clone size: .; J gene: TRBJ2-3; D gene: .; CDR3 protein: CSAPDLGSSQYF; CDR3 DNA: TGCAGTGCGCCAGATCTGGGCTCCTCGCAGTATTTT
V gene: TRBV7-9; clone size: many; J gene: TRBJ1-1; D gene: .; CDR3 protein: CASSLVRSNTEAFF; CDR3 DNA: TGTGCCAGCAGCTTAGTGCGGTCGAACACTGAAGCTTTCTTT
V gene: TRBV24-1; clone size: .; J gene: TRBJ1-2; D gene: TRBD1; CDR3 protein: CATSDPSGTGAGYTF; CDR3 DNA: TGTGCCACCAGTGACCCCTCCGGGACAGGGGCTGGCTACACCTTC
V gene: TRBV9; clone size: few; J gene: TRBJ2-5; D gene: TRBD2; CDR3 protein: CASSATSHQETQYF; CDR3 DNA: TGTGCCAGCAGCGCGACTAGCCACCAAGAGACCCAGTACTTC
V gene: TRBV7-9; clone size: few; J gene: TRBJ2-3; D gene: .; CDR3 protein: CASSPRRDSITDTQYF; CDR3 DNA: TGTGCCAGCAGCCCGCGGAGGGACAGCATCACAGATACGCAGTATTTT
V gene: TRBV6-6; clone size: .; J gene: TRBJ2-3; D gene: .; CDR3 protein: CASRYGRGRTDTQYF; CDR3 DNA: TGTGCCAGCAGATATGGGCGGGGTCGCACAGATACGCAGTATTTT
V gene: TRBV5-1; clone size: few; J gene: TRBJ2-1; D gene: .; CDR3 protein: CASSLDQYEQFF; CDR3 DNA: TGCGCCAGCAGCTTGGATCAGTATGAGCAGTTCTTC
V gene: TRBV15; clone size: few; J gene: TRBJ2-7; D gene: .; CDR3 protein: CATSRELGREYEQYF; CDR3 DNA: TGTGCCACCAGCAGAGAATTGGGCAGGGAGTACGAGCAGTACTTC
V gene: TRBV4-1; clone size: many; J gene: TRBJ2-1; D gene: TRBD2; CDR3 protein: CASSLPGGSYNEQFF; CDR3 DNA: TGCGCCAGCAGCCTCCCGGGGGGTTCCTACAATGAGCAGTTCTTC
V gene: TRBV15; clone size: few; J gene: TRBJ1-1; D gene: .; CDR3 protein: CATSRIINTEAFF; CDR3 DNA: TGTGCCACCAGCAGGATAATTAACACTGAAGCTTTCTTT
V gene: TRBV15; clone size: many; J gene: TRBJ2-5; D gene: TRBD2; CDR3 protein: CATSSLSGETQYF; CDR3 DNA: TGTGCCACCAGCAGCCTTAGCGGGGAGACCCAGTACTTC
V gene: TRBV7-2; clone size: few; J gene: TRBJ2-1; D gene: .; CDR3 protein: CASSKSQGGEQFF; CDR3 DNA: TGTGCCAGCAGCAAATCGCAGGGAGGAGAGCAGTTCTTC
V gene: TRBV27; clone size: .; J gene: TRBJ1-2; D gene: .; CDR3 protein: CASRRDGLTIGYTF; CDR3 DNA: TGTGCCAGCAGGAGGGACGGATTAACTATAGGCTACACCTTC
V gene: TRBV25-1; clone size: many; J gene: TRBJ1-5; D gene: .; CDR3 protein: CASSETASLSNQPQHF; CDR3 DNA: TGTGCCAGCAGTGAAACAGCCAGTCTTAGCAATCAGCCCCAGCATTTT
V gene: TRBV7-8; clone size: .; J gene: TRBJ2-2; D gene: TRBD2; CDR3 protein: CASSLSQRGNTGELFF; CDR3 DNA: TGTGCCAGCAGCTTATCCCAGCGGGGTAACACCGGGGAGCTGTTTTTT
V gene: TRBV6-5; clone size: .; J gene: TRBJ2-2; D gene: .; CDR3 protein: CASRRGEAGELFF; CDR3 DNA: TGTGCCAGCAGGAGGGGCGAAGCCGGGGAGCTGTTTTTT
V gene: TRBV7-6; clone size: .; J gene: TRBJ2-1; D gene: .; CDR3 protein: CASSLTGGPYNEQFF; CDR3 DNA: TGTGCCAGCAGCTTAACGGGGGGCCCCTACAATGAGCAGTTCTTC
V gene: TRBV4-2; clone size: few; J gene: TRBJ2-7; D gene: .; CDR3 protein: CASSQVPAKQYF; CDR3 DNA: TGTGCCAGCAGCCAAGTGCCGGCCAAGCAGTACTTC
V gene: TRBV2; clone size: .; J gene: TRBJ2-5; D gene: TRBD2; CDR3 protein: CASSRLAVQETQYF; CDR3 DNA: TGTGCCAGCAGCCGACTAGCGGTCCAAGAGACCCAGTACTTC
V gene: TRBV25-1; clone size: .; J gene: TRBJ1-2; D gene: .; CDR3 protein: CASEGGTGNGYTF; CDR3 DNA: TGTGCCAGCGAGGGGGGGACGGGGAATGGCTACACCTTC
V gene: TRBV29-1; clone size: few; J gene: TRBJ2-1; D gene: .; CDR3 protein: CSVEAGASGSYNEQFF; CDR3 DNA: TGCAGCGTTGAGGCGGGGGCCTCGGGGAGCTACAATGAGCAGTTCTTC
V gene: TRBV2; clone size: .; J gene: TRBJ2-3; D gene: TRBD2; CDR3 protein: CASRVAGSTDTQYF; CDR3 DNA: TGTGCCAGCAGAGTAGCGGGTTCCACAGATACGCAGTATTTT
V gene: TRBV6-5; clone size: few; J gene: TRBJ1-1; D gene: TRBD1; CDR3 protein: CASGRTGLRPEAFF; CDR3 DNA: TGTGCCAGCGGCCGGACAGGACTTCGCCCTGAAGCTTTCTTT
V gene: TRBV29-1; clone size: .; J gene: TRBJ1-1; D gene: TRBD1; CDR3 protein: CSVLQGVTEAFF; CDR3 DNA: TGCAGCGTTTTACAGGGGGTGACTGAAGCTTTCTTT
V gene: TRBV6-5; clone size: few; J gene: TRBJ2-1; D gene: TRBD1; CDR3 protein: CASSYSYRGEVNEQFF; CDR3 DNA: TGTGCCAGCAGTTACTCATACAGGGGCGAGGTCAATGAGCAGTTCTTC
V gene: TRBV4-3; clone size: .; J gene: TRBJ2-4; D gene: TRBD1; CDR3 protein: CASSQTGQGNIQYF; CDR3 DNA: TGCGCCAGCAGCCAGACCGGACAGGGAAACATTCAGTACTTC
V gene: TRBV24-1; clone size: .; J gene: TRBJ2-3; D gene: .; CDR3 protein: CATSAYRVADTQYF; CDR3 DNA: TGTGCCACCAGTGCCTACAGGGTTGCAGATACGCAGTATTTT
V gene: TRBV28; clone size: few; J gene: TRBJ2-1; D gene: .; CDR3 protein: CASVGTGRYNEQFF; CDR3 DNA: TGTGCCAGCGTTGGGACGGGGAGATACAATGAGCAGTTCTTC
V gene: TRBV7-2; clone size: few; J gene: TRBJ2-5; D gene: .; CDR3 protein: CASSPLGGYQETQYF; CDR3 DNA: TGTGCCAGCAGCCCGTTAGGAGGGTACCAAGAGACCCAGTACTTC